This T cell receptor beta chain came from a study of T cells in localized non-small cell lung cancer. About this clone itself: As yet, its antigen is unknown.

Study-wide findings and caveats: Adjacent uninvolved lung tissue had the highest T cell clonality, exceeding tumor. There were a median roughly 60 of the top 100 tumor clones appearing in adjacent lung. Without multi-region sequencing, intratumor heterogeneity could not be excluded. Longer overall survival was associated with a higher density of T cells in the blood.

The method was immunoSEQ multiplex PCR; TCRdb's version includes in-frame clones alone and lacks a portion of them. The repertoire consists of roughly 53,000 clones, with around four fifths occurring once and the leading ten covering about 17%. This clonotype originated in a man aged 35 to 70 with stage III lung adenocarcinoma. Sequenced material: peripheral blood mononuclear cells, taken before any cancer treatment.

The CDR3 nucleotides are TGTGCCTGGAGTCGAGGGATAGCCTCTCTCTACGAGCAGTACTTC. It specifies CAWSRGIASLYEQYF. J is TRBJ2-5 and V is TRBV30; TRBD2 is a possible D gene (5 bases). The J call may not be correct, given that the DNA end is closer to TRBJ2-7. This CDR3 comprises 15 residues. Germline values: CDR1 GTSNPN, CDR2 SVGIG (reference sequence).